These T cell receptor beta chains were read from a single sample in a study of regulatory T cells in long-lasting Graves disease. TCRdb independently ran MiXCR on the multiplex PCR reads; one entry per CDR3 protein. Of about 470,000 distinct CDR3 sequences in the sample, 16% were seen once. These same records also appear under a second study, on T cells in Graves' hyperthyroidism and ophthalmopathy.

This sample comprised peripheral blood mononuclear cells (PBMCs), obtained at new diagnosis, from a patient treated with antithyroid drugs. Every receptor here comes from a man aged 40-49 years with Graves disease. Each CDR3 is given with its conserved first and last residue. The order of the fields is V gene, J gene, clone size, D gene, CDR3 DNA, CDR3 protein. A D gene is named only where the DNA matches it firmly. Clone sizes are given selectively: once, few, many, or a class where the clone is expanded.

V: TRBV20-1
J: TRBJ2-1
size: NA
D: NA
DNA: TGCAGTCTAACCGTAGCGGCCGCGAGCTCCTACAATGAGCAGTTCTTC
CDR3: CSLTVAAASSYNEQFF

V: TRBV2
J: TRBJ1-2
size: many
D: NA
DNA: TGTGCCAGCAGTGAACAGGGGTCCTATGGCTACACCTTC
CDR3: CASSEQGSYGYTF

V: TRBV19
J: TRBJ2-1
size: many
D: TRBD2
DNA: TGTGCCAGTAGTAGGGGACTAGCGGGCTTGAGCTCCTACAATGAGCAGTTCTTC
CDR3: CASSRGLAGLSSYNEQFF

V: TRBV12-5
J: TRBJ2-7
size: many
D: NA
DNA: TGTGCTAGTGGTTTGCCCTTCAGGGGTACCTACGAGCAGTACTTC
CDR3: CASGLPFRGTYEQYF

V: TRBV19
J: TRBJ1-5
size: NA
D: NA
DNA: TGTGCCAGTAGTATCCAGGTCAATCAGCCCCAGCATTTT
CDR3: CASSIQVNQPQHF

V: TRBV7-8
J: TRBJ2-1
size: few
D: TRBD2
DNA: TGTGCCAGCAGCAAACGACTAGCGGGAGAGTTCGACGATGAGCAGTTCTTC
CDR3: CASSKRLAGEFDDEQFF

V: TRBV29-1
J: TRBJ1-1
size: many
D: NA
DNA: TGCAGCGGTAAGAACACTGAAGCTTTCTTT
CDR3: CSGKNTEAFF

V: TRBV7-8
J: TRBJ1-1
size: NA
D: NA
DNA: TGTGCCAGCAGCTTTAATCTTCAGCCGAACACTGAAGCTTTCTTT
CDR3: CASSFNLQPNTEAFF

V: TRBV18
J: TRBJ2-5
size: many
D: NA
DNA: TGTGCCAGCTCACCAGCCCTTCAAGAGACCCAGTACTTC
CDR3: CASSPALQETQYF

V: TRBV15
J: TRBJ2-3
size: NA
D: TRBD2
DNA: TGTGCCACCAGCAGAGATCAGTTAGCGGGAGAAGATACGCAGTATTTT
CDR3: CATSRDQLAGEDTQYF

V: TRBV27
J: TRBJ2-3
size: NA
D: TRBD2
DNA: TGTGCCAGCAGTTTATCTAGCGGGCGAACAGATACGCAGTATTTT
CDR3: CASSLSSGRTDTQYF

V: TRBV6-9
J: TRBJ2-7
size: NA
D: TRBD2
DNA: TGTGCCAGCAGTTACCCCTCGGCGGGAGCCTACTACGAGCAGTACTTC
CDR3: CASSYPSAGAYYEQYF

V: TRBV10-2
J: TRBJ2-3
size: few
D: TRBD2
DNA: TGCGCCAGCAGTGAGACTAGCGGGAGTTTGGATACGCAGTATTTT
CDR3: CASSETSGSLDTQYF

V: TRBV5-1
J: TRBJ2-1
size: many
D: TRBD1
DNA: TGCGCCAGCAGCTCGAGTACCGGGACAGGGGGCGTTGAGCAGTTCTTC
CDR3: CASSSSTGTGGVEQFF

V: TRBV7-9
J: TRBJ2-2
size: NA
D: TRBD2
DNA: TGTGCCAGCAGCTCCGGGTTCGACGGGAGGGCCCTATATACCGGGGAGCTGTTTTTT
CDR3: CASSSGFDGRALYTGELFF

V: TRBV14
J: TRBJ2-2
size: few
D: TRBD2
DNA: TGTGCCAGCAGCCAACTCGGCGGGAGGTCTAACACCGGGGAGCTGTTTTTT
CDR3: CASSQLGGRSNTGELFF

V: TRBV12-3/TRBV12-4
J: TRBJ2-7
size: few
D: NA
DNA: TGTGCCAGCAGCCCGACCCGGGCCCACGAGCAGTACTTC
CDR3: CASSPTRAHEQYF

V: TRBV20-1
J: TRBJ2-1
size: many
D: TRBD2
DNA: TGCAGTGCTAGCGGGAGGGACAATGAGCAGTTCTTC
CDR3: CSASGRDNEQFF

V: TRBV10-1
J: TRBJ2-3
size: many
D: NA
DNA: TGCGCCAGCAGAATTATAGTCAGCACAGATACGCAGTATTTT
CDR3: CASRIIVSTDTQYF

V: TRBV20-1
J: TRBJ1-2
size: NA
D: NA
DNA: TGCAGTGCTAGAGTGGGGACAATAGGGGTCTACACCTTC
CDR3: CSARVGTIGVYTF

V: TRBV28
J: TRBJ1-1
size: many
D: TRBD1
DNA: TGTGCCAGCAGTGACCAGGGGGCGAGGACTGAAGCTTTCTTT
CDR3: CASSDQGARTEAFF

V: TRBV5-4
J: TRBJ1-1
size: many
D: NA
DNA: TGTGCCAGCAGCTTCTATCCTTCGGGACCTTCAATGAACACTGAAGCTTTCTTT
CDR3: CASSFYPSGPSMNTEAFF

V: TRBV5-1
J: TRBJ2-1
size: NA
D: TRBD2
DNA: TGCGCCAGCACACAAGGACTAGCGGGATTGGATGAGCAGTTCTTC
CDR3: CASTQGLAGLDEQFF

V: TRBV5-1
J: TRBJ1-4
size: NA
D: TRBD1
DNA: TGCGCCAGCAGCCGATCTCTGGGACAGGGGGAAAAACTGTTTTTT
CDR3: CASSRSLGQGEKLFF

V: TRBV28
J: TRBJ2-7
size: NA
D: TRBD1
DNA: TGTGCCAGCGGCCGGGACAGGGTAATCGACGAGCAGTACTTC
CDR3: CASGRDRVIDEQYF

V: TRBV7-9
J: TRBJ2-3
size: many
D: NA
DNA: TGTGCCAGCAGCTTAGGCCACAGGGCCGATACGCAGTATTTT
CDR3: CASSLGHRADTQYF

V: TRBV20-1
J: TRBJ1-6
size: many
D: NA
DNA: TGCAGTGCTAGCCAGGCGGGTCCGTATAATTCACCCCTCCACTTT
CDR3: CSASQAGPYNSPLHF

V: TRBV30
J: TRBJ2-3
size: many
D: TRBD1
DNA: TGTGCCTGGAGTGTAACCCGGACAGGGGAAGGAGATACGCAGTATTTT
CDR3: CAWSVTRTGEGDTQYF

V: TRBV7-2
J: TRBJ2-1
size: NA
D: NA
DNA: TGTGCCAGCAGCGAGGGAAGTGGGAATGAGCAGTTCTTC
CDR3: CASSEGSGNEQFF

V: TRBV28
J: TRBJ1-5
size: many
D: TRBD1
DNA: TGTGCCAGCAGTCCCCGGGACAGGGGGCGAACGCCCCAGCATTTT
CDR3: CASSPRDRGRTPQHF

V: TRBV28
J: TRBJ2-7
size: many
D: TRBD1
DNA: TGTGCCAGCAAAAAAGGACAGGGCTACGAGCAGTACTTC
CDR3: CASKKGQGYEQYF

V: TRBV29-1
J: TRBJ2-7
size: once
D: NA
DNA: TGCAGCGTTGGGGAAGCAGGGTTAGGGCAGTACTTC
CDR3: CSVGEAGLGQYF

V: TRBV27
J: TRBJ1-1
size: many
D: TRBD1
DNA: TGTGCCAGCAGTTTGGTCAGGGACAGGTTTACAAACACTGAAGCTTTCTTT
CDR3: CASSLVRDRFTNTEAFF

V: TRBV5-1
J: TRBJ2-1
size: many
D: NA
DNA: TGTGCCAGCAGCTTAGTCGGGAGCTCCTACAATGAGCAGTTCTTC
CDR3: CASSLVGSSYNEQFF

V: TRBV20-1
J: TRBJ2-3
size: many
D: NA
DNA: TGCAGTGCTAGAGAGAGGCTAGGAAAAGCAGATACGCAGTATTTT
CDR3: CSARERLGKADTQYF

V: TRBV19
J: TRBJ2-1
size: few
D: NA
DNA: TGTGCCAGTAGAAGAGGTTCGGAGCAGTTCTTC
CDR3: CASRRGSEQFF

V: TRBV28
J: TRBJ2-7
size: many
D: NA
DNA: TGTGCCAGCAGTAGACTACAACCGGACTACGAGCAGTACTTC
CDR3: CASSRLQPDYEQYF

V: TRBV28
J: TRBJ1-2
size: NA
D: NA
DNA: TGTGCCAGCAGTTCGACGTCTTACTATGGCTACACCTTC
CDR3: CASSSTSYYGYTF

V: TRBV2
J: TRBJ1-2
size: many
D: TRBD1
DNA: TGTGCCAGCAGTGACGGCAGGGGGCAAGTCGGCTACACCTTC
CDR3: CASSDGRGQVGYTF

V: TRBV5-1
J: TRBJ2-1
size: many
D: TRBD2
DNA: TGCGCCAGCAGCCCAGGGGGTAGCGGGAGAGGGTTCTTC
CDR3: CASSPGGSGRGFF

V: TRBV11-2
J: TRBJ2-5
size: few
D: TRBD2
DNA: TGTGCCAGCAGCTTCGCGACTAGCACCGCAGAGACCCAGTACTTC
CDR3: CASSFATSTAETQYF

V: TRBV12-3/TRBV12-4
J: TRBJ2-1
size: few
D: NA
DNA: TGTGCCAGCACCACCAGCGGTCTTAAAGAGCAGTTCTTC
CDR3: CASTTSGLKEQFF

V: TRBV15
J: TRBJ2-7
size: NA
D: NA
DNA: TGTGCCACCAGCAGAGATAGACAGACCTACGAGCAGTACTTC
CDR3: CATSRDRQTYEQYF

V: TRBV4-1
J: TRBJ2-4
size: few
D: TRBD1
DNA: TGCGCCAGCAGCCAAGAACAGGGGGCGCGAGACATTCAGTACTTC
CDR3: CASSQEQGARDIQYF

V: TRBV5-1
J: TRBJ2-5
size: NA
D: NA
DNA: TGCGCCAGCAGACCGGAGGGGTGGCGGGGAAGACAAGAGACCCAGTACTTC
CDR3: CASRPEGWRGRQETQYF

V: TRBV27
J: TRBJ1-1
size: many
D: NA
DNA: TGTGCCAGCAGTTTATCCAATCCGGGCCGAGGGAACACTGAAGCTTTCTTT
CDR3: CASSLSNPGRGNTEAFF

V: TRBV30
J: TRBJ2-1
size: many
D: NA
DNA: TGTGCCTGGAGGTCTTGGCTGGGGCAATCCTACACCTACAATGAGCAGTTCTTC
CDR3: CAWRSWLGQSYTYNEQFF

V: TRBV12-5
J: TRBJ2-1
size: few
D: NA
DNA: TGTGCTAGTGGTCCTACCAATGAGCAGTTCTTC
CDR3: CASGPTNEQFF

V: TRBV28
J: TRBJ2-1
size: many
D: NA
DNA: TGTGCCAGCAGCCCCCCCTACTATGAGCAGTTCTTC
CDR3: CASSPPYYEQFF

V: TRBV19
J: TRBJ1-2
size: many
D: TRBD1
DNA: TGTGCCAGTAGTATGGACAGGGGGCCATATGGCTACACCTTC
CDR3: CASSMDRGPYGYTF

V: TRBV18
J: TRBJ2-7
size: many
D: NA
DNA: TGTGCCAGCTCACCCGGACAGAGCTCCTACGAGCAGTACTTC
CDR3: CASSPGQSSYEQYF

V: TRBV4-1
J: TRBJ2-7
size: few
D: NA
DNA: TGCGCCAGCAGCGAAGTGCGGCCCACCTACGAGCAGTACTTC
CDR3: CASSEVRPTYEQYF